This T cell receptor (beta chain) was captured by sequencing in a study of T cells after yellow fever vaccination (dated by TCRdb to the late 2010s). Describing the broader study: The SMART-Seq v4 Ultra Low Input RNA kit was used to prepare libraries from fractions with low cell numbers. Two healthy male donors, one aged 18 to 30 and one aged 30 to 39 years, were included in the cohort. Blood was drawn at multiple timepoints before and after primary and secondary immunization, with bulk PBMC replicates and cell subsets isolated. Bulk TCR alpha and beta repertoires were sequenced longitudinally to track T-cell clones before and after primary and booster YFV17D yellow fever vaccination.

Explained via the paper, the treatment or condition label denotes: live attenuated yellow fever vaccine strain. A standard Ficoll-Paque protocol was used to isolate PBMCs from peripheral blood. Dynabeads CD4 and CD8 positive selection kits were used to isolate the CD4 and CD8 T-cell fractions. TriZol was used to extract RNA from bulk PBMCs, from CD4 and CD8 fractions, and from dextramer-positive and dextramer-negative fractions. What the research found in general, with its limitations: The study included only two donors, which limits how far the findings can be generalized. A small share of clonotypes was detected in both CD4 and CD8 compartments, with the overlap likely arising from convergent recombination. The secondary T-cell response was weaker than the primary response but faster, peaking on day 5 instead of day 15. After the booster, most of the clones that had expanded following primary vaccination were detected again (about 95% of CD4 and around 88% of CD8), which suggests that memory was broadly maintained. Computational filtering was required because FACS-sorted repertoires could contain abundant contaminating clonotypes from the bulk population.

Points on this clonotype: The antigen it binds to is not known. It has no much larger one-base neighbor in the sample; base qualities were not kept.

CDR1 and CDR2 were assigned from the germline V gene as MNHEY and SVGAGI. The CDR3 starts with the cysteine, ends with the phenylalanine, and has 14 residues. Of all the DNA, just the CDR3 is kept, 42 bases in frame from base 1. The germline V and J ends show losses of 6 bases and 7 bases respectively, and no gene match explains 10 bases of the junction. Sequencer: Illumina NovaSeq 6000. Synthesis of TCR cDNA relied on 5'RACE template switching, a step that introduced a universal primer site along with unique molecular identifiers. Priming for cDNA synthesis came from both the TCR alpha and TCR beta constant segments. Library amplification used two PCR steps, and the second PCR step added sample barcodes and sequencing adapters. Sequencing of libraries was performed on Illumina HiSeq 2500 (2x100 bp) or NovaSeq (2x150 bp). The original pipeline was this. MIGEC handled demultiplexing of reads and collapsing into UMI consensus sequences, while MiXCR performed V(D)J alignment. Vaccine-responding clonotypes were identified with edgeR using replicate PBMC samples, with FDR below 0.01 and a log2 fold change above 5 up to day 15 being required. Bulk clonotypes were assigned CD4 or CD8 identity according to which sequenced CD4 or CD8 repertoire held them at higher abundance. The public reads were run again by TCRdb, first through fastp at Q25 and then through MiXCR, and only productive beta chains were kept. When rows share a CDR3 protein, they turn into one entry using the most common DNA and genes. The V and J calls shown here were made by TCRdb, not taken from the authors' results. A total of some 240,000 distinct CDR3 sequences appear in this sample, 5.2% of them only once. The leading ten clones occupy roughly 3% of the sample.

The receptor comes from a man between 18 and 29 years old who received the YFV17D yellow fever vaccine. The sample was CD4+ T cells sorted from PBMCs, taken on the day of the yellow fever booster vaccination. This chain is built from TRBV6-5 and TRBJ1-2; 8 central bases correspond to TRBD1. The DNA is TGTGCCAGCAGGATGCAGGGGGCGAAGACTGGCTACACCTTC. Its translation is CASRMQGAKTGYTF.